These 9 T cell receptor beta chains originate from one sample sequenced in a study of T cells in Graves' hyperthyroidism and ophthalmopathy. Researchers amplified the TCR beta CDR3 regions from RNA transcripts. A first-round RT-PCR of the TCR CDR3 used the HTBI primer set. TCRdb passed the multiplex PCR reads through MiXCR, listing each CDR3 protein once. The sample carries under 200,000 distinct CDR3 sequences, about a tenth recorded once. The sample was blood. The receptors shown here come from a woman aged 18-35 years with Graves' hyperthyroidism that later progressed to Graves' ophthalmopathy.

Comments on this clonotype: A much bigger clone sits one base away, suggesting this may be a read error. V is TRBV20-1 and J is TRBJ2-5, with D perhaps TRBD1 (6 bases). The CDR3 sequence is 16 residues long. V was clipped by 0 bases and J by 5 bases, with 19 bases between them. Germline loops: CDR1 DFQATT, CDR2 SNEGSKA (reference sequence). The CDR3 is CSARDRSEGVRETQYF. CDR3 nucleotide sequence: TGCAGTGCTAGAGATCGTAGCGAGGGGGTCCGGGAGACCCAGTACTTC.

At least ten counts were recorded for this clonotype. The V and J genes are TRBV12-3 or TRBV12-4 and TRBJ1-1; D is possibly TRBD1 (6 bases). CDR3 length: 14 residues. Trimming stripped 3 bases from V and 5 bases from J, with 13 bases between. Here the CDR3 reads CASSFAGRGTEAFF. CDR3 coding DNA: TGTGCCAGCAGTTTCGCAGGGAGGGGGACTGAAGCTTTCTTT.

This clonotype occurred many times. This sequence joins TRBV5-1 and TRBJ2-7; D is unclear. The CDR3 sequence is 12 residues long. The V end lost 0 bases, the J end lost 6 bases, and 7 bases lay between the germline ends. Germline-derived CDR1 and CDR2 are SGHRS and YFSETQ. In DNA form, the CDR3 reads TGCGCCAGCAGCTTGGATAAAGGCGAGCAGTACTTC. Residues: CASSLDKGEQYF. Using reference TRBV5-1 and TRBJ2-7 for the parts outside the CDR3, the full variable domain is KAGVTQTPRYLIKTRGQQVTLSCSPISGHRSVSWYQQTPGQGLQFLFEYFSETQRNKGNFPGRFSGRQFSNSRSEMNVSTLELGDSALYLCASSLDKGEQYFGPGTRLTVT.

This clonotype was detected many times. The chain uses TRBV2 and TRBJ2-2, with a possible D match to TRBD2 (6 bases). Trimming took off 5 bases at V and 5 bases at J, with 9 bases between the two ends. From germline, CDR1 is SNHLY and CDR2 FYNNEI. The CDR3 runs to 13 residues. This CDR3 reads CASSLAQTGELFF. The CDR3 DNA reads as TGTGCCAGCAGTCTAGCGCAGACCGGGGAGCTGTTTTTT. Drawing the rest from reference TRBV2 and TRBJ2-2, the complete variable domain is EPEVTQTPSHQVTQMGQEVILRCVPISNHLYFYWYRQILGQKVEFLVSFYNNEISEKSEIFDDQFSVERPDGSNFTLKIRSTKLEDSAMYFCASSLAQTGELFFGEGSRLTVL.

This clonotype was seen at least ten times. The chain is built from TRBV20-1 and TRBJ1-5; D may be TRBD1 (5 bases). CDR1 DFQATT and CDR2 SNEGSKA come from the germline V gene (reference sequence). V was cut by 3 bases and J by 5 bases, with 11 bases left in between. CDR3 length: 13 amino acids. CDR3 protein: CSASYPQDQPQHF. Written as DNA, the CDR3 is TGCAGTGCTAGTTATCCACAGGATCAGCCCCAGCATTTT.

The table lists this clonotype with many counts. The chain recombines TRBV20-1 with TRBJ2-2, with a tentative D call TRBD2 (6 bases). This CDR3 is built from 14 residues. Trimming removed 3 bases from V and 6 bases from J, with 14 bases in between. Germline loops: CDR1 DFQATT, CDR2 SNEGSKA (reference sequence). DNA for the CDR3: TGCAGTGCTAGCTTAGCGGCAGCACCCGGGGAGCTGTTTTTT. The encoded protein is CSASLAAAPGELFF.

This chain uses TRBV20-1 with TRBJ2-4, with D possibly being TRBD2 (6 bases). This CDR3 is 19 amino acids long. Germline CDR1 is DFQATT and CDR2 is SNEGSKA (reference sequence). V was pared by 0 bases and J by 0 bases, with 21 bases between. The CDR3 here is CSAREWTMERKIAKNIQYF. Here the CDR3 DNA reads TGCAGTGCTAGAGAGTGGACTATGGAGAGAAAGATAGCCAAAAACATTCAGTACTTC.

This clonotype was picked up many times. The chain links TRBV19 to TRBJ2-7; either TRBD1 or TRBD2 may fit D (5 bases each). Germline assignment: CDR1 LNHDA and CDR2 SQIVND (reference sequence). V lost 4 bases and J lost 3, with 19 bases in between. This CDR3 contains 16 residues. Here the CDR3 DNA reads TGTGCCAGTAGTAGATCGGCCTCTACGAGGGGCTACGAGCAGTACTTC. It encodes CASSRSASTRGYEQYF.

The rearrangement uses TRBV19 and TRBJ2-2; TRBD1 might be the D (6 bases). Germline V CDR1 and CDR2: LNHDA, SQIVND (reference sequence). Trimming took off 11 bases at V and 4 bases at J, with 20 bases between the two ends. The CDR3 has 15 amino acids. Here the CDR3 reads CAGTQNQGSTGELFF. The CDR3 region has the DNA TGTGCCGGTACCCAAAACCAGGGGTCCACCGGGGAGCTGTTTTTT.